These 19 T cell receptor beta chains came from one sample sequenced in a study of T cells expressing NK-cell markers. TCRdb re-called the 5' RACE reads and catalogs CDR3 proteins one per entry, DNA excluded. This sample's table has about 260,000 distinct CDR3 sequences. Source material: blood T cells: a sorted CD56 or NKG2C T cell subset, CD4+ or CD8+ T cells, or bulk PBMC T cells (not recorded which). The origin of the receptors is a man aged 18 to 29 in good health.

The rearrangement joins TRBV28 to TRBJ1-2; the TRBD1 assignment by TCRdb is unverifiable without DNA. CDR3 size: 14 residues. Germline V gene data show CDR1 as MDHEN and CDR2 as SYDVKM. This CDR3 is CASIAGGRNYGYTF.

The rearrangement joins TRBV5-1 to TRBJ2-7. The CDR3 covers 13 residues. The germline V gene has CDR1 SGHRS and CDR2 YFSETQ. CDR3 in amino acids: CASRYAGTYEQYF. Full variable domain (remainder filled in from reference TRBV5-1 and TRBJ2-7): KAGVTQTPRYLIKTRGQQVTLSCSPISGHRSVSWYQQTPGQGLQFLFEYFSETQRNKGNFPGRFSGRQFSNSRSEMNVSTLELGDSALYLCASRYAGTYEQYFGPGTRLTVT.

V and J are TRBV24-1 and TRBJ2-3; the D call of TRBD1 rests on TCRdb alone, since no DNA is present to check it. The CDR3 contains 16 residues. Germline assignment: CDR1 KGHDR and CDR2 SFDVKD. CDR3 loop: CATSDFRGTGTDTQYF.

The chain uses TRBV6-1 and TRBJ1-3; lacking DNA, the TRBD1 call made by TCRdb goes unchecked. The CDR3 totals 14 residues. The germline V gene has CDR1 MNHNS and CDR2 SASEGT. The CDR3 here is CASTGTGGGNTIYF.

CDR3 in amino acids: CASSLRAGNTEAFF. The gene calls are TRBV5-6 and TRBJ1-1. CDR3 length: 14 amino acids. Germline CDR1 and CDR2: SGHDT and YYEEEE.

The chain employs TRBV19 and TRBJ2-3; the TCRdb D gene call, TRBD2, has no DNA to confirm it. The CDR3 consists of 19 residues. Germline CDR1 reads LNHDA; CDR2 reads SQIVND (reference sequence). CDR3 in amino acids: CASSIGVGLAGGSTDTQYF.

The chain couples TRBV19 to TRBJ1-5; TCRdb gives TRBD1 as the D gene, but with no DNA this cannot be confirmed. Germline CDR1 LNHDA, CDR2 SQIVND (reference sequence). The CDR3 contains 19 residues. The CDR3 spells CASSIARDRGIASNQPQHF. Looking up the rest from reference TRBV19 and TRBJ1-5 gives the full variable domain: DGGITQSPKYLFRKEGQNVTLSCEQNLNHDAMYWYRQDPGQGLRLIYYSQIVNDFQKGDIAEGYSVSREKKESFPLTVTSAQKNPTAFYLCASSIARDRGIASNQPQHFGDGTRLSIL.

This chain joins TRBV14 and TRBJ1-1. The CDR3 spans 14 residues. Germline assignment: CDR1 SGHDN and CDR2 FVKESK. CDR3 region: CASSQEIMNTEAFF.

The chain joins TRBV4-2 to TRBJ2-7. The CDR3 is 13 residues long. Germline V gene sequence: CDR1 LGHNA, CDR2 YNFKEQ. CDR3 sequence reads: CASSHDGQREQYF.

This sequence joins TRBV18 and TRBJ2-2; TCRdb indicates TRBD2, and absent DNA this call remains unverified. Germline V lookup: CDR1 KGHSH, CDR2 LQKENI. The CDR3 sequence is 14 residues long. CDR3 sequence reads: CASSPKAGTGELFF.

The V call is TRBV27, the J call TRBJ2-3; TCRdb lists TRBD1, though no DNA is available to test this call. CDR3 size: 14 residues. Germline values: CDR1 MNHEY, CDR2 SMNVEV (reference sequence). The CDR3 sequence: CASSFEGAHDTQYF.

J is TRBJ2-5 and V is TRBV6-5; without DNA, the TCRdb call of TRBD2 cannot be checked. The CDR3 is 17 residues long. Looked up from germline, CDR1 is MNHEY and CDR2 is SVGAGI. Here the CDR3 reads CASSYSLAGGHLQTQYF.

The V and J genes are TRBV15 and TRBJ2-1; checking the TCRdb D call of TRBD2 is not possible without DNA. CDR1 LNHNV and CDR2 YYDKDF come from the germline V gene (reference sequence). The CDR3 is 14 amino acids. CDR3 protein: CATRTSGSANEQFF.

The gene calls are TRBV4-3 and TRBJ2-1; TCRdb's D call of TRBD1 is untestable without DNA. Germline-derived CDR1 and CDR2 are LGHNA and YSLEER. This CDR3 spans 13 amino acids. The CDR3 spells CASSQDRAGKQFF.

This chain connects TRBV14 to TRBJ2-3; TCRdb gives TRBD1 as the D gene, but with no DNA this cannot be confirmed. This CDR3 comprises 13 residues. The germline gives CDR1 SGHDN, CDR2 FVKESK. The CDR3 region is CASSPYLDRKQYF.

This rearrangement joins TRBV2 to TRBJ2-1; no DNA is available, so the TRBD2 call from TCRdb remains unchecked. The CDR3 spans 14 residues. Germline lookup yields CDR1 SNHLY and CDR2 FYNNEI. This CDR3 is CASSTSGRSGEQFF.

The chain joins TRBV7-9 to TRBJ2-5; TCRdb's D call, TRBD1, is unchecked because there is no DNA. CDR1 and CDR2 from the germline V gene are SEHNR and FQNEAQ (reference sequence). CDR3 length equals 16 residues. The CDR3 sequence: CASSLGFDRVKETQYF.

The chain uses TRBV4-2 and TRBJ1-1. The CDR3 is made up of 13 amino acids. Germline lookup yields CDR1 LGHNA and CDR2 YNFKEQ. The CDR3 loop reads CASSQEGQTEAFF.

The CDR3 spells CASSLGGQGSSPLHF. This rearrangement joins TRBV5-8 to TRBJ1-6; the TCRdb call, TRBD1, lacks DNA for checking. Germline V gene sequence: CDR1 SGHTS, CDR2 YDEGEE. CDR3 length: 15 amino acids.